This TCR beta chain is drawn from a study of Ad26.COV2.S vaccination and SARS-CoV-2 variants. The repertoire was sequenced with immunoSEQ multiplex PCR; TCRdb's copy has only in-frame clones and lacks some. The data contain 510,000 or so clones, 70% to 90% of them singletons. Findings of the study overall: Ad26.COV2.S recipients had broader spike-specific TCRs (P = 0.0014).

The treatment is: some 19 received Ad26.COV2.S at low or high dose, single or two shots; about five received placebo; per-sample allocation not given. Day 63 after the first injection of vaccine or placebo was the sampling time. Donation was by an adult aged 18-55 years who was in Boston. Of note for this clone: Its target is unknown.

CDR1 and CDR2 from the germline V gene are ENHRY and SYGVKD. This CDR3 is 13 amino acids long. With V trimmed by 6 bases and J by 4 bases, 5 bases remained unmatched. This sample comprised peripheral blood, obtained in a trial of Ad26.COV2.S vaccine versus placebo. The clonotype was recovered from a person aged 18-65 years who received the Ad26.COV2.S COVID-19 vaccine or a placebo. V and J are TRBV10-3 and TRBJ2-7; TRBD1 matches at 8 bases. CDR3 protein: CAIREDREYEQYF. CDR3 DNA sequence: TGTGCCATCAGGGAGGACAGGGAATACGAGCAGTACTTC.